The next 8 T cell receptor beta chains were all read from a single sample in a study of immune cell composition in non-small cell lung cancer. Sequencing used immunoSEQ multiplex PCR; TCRdb keeps in-frame clones, though not all of them. The sample carries about 2,500 clones, around 75% recorded once. These data were also reused for a study on CD4 T cells in lung cancer.

The sequenced material came from lung tumor tissue. The receptor source for this set is a human donor with non-small cell lung cancer.

This chain connects TRBV2 to TRBJ1-1; TRBD1 matches 11 bases. Germline CDR1 and CDR2: SNHLY and FYNNEI. The CDR3 contains 14 residues. V shed 5 bases and J 5 bases; nucleotides not matched to a gene: 4. In DNA form, the CDR3 reads TGTGCCAGCAGTCGGACAGGGGGCGGGACTGAAGCTTTCTTT. Translating gives CASSRTGGGTEAFF.

The chain uses TRBV2 and TRBJ2-1, with D perhaps matching TRBD1 (5 bases). This CDR3 spans 12 amino acids. V lost 6 bases and J 3 bases, leaving 6 bases between the germline ends. CDR1 SNHLY and CDR2 FYNNEI come from the germline V gene. CDR3 amino acids: CASRDNYNEQFF. The CDR3 coding sequence is TGTGCCAGCAGGGACAACTACAATGAGCAGTTCTTC.

The V call is TRBV27, the J call TRBJ2-1; 12 bases line up with TRBD2. This CDR3 comprises 13 residues. V lost 10 bases, J lost 10 bases, and 8 bases stayed unmatched. CDR1 is MNHEY, CDR2 SMNVEV, per germline (reference sequence). This CDR3 reads CATRLAGVREQFF. Here the CDR3 DNA reads TGTGCCACCCGACTAGCGGGAGTCAGGGAGCAGTTCTTC.

J is TRBJ1-5 and V is TRBV5-6; TRBD1 aligns across 9 bases. The CDR3 consists of 16 residues. CDR1 SGHDT and CDR2 YYEEEE come from the germline V gene. J was trimmed by 7 bases and V by 4 bases; bases with no gene match: 12. DNA of the CDR3: TGTGCCAGCAGCGCGAATGGACAGGGGTCGAGACAGCCCCAGCATTTT. Translated, it gives CASSANGQGSRQPQHF.

The chain recombines TRBV5-4 with TRBJ2-5, with D possibly matching TRBD1 (6 bases). Trimming shortened V by 1 base and J by 1 base, and 8 bases separated the two germline ends. The CDR3 totals 14 residues. CDR1 is SGHNT and CDR2 is YYREEE in the germline V gene (reference sequence). CDR3 protein: CASSLTGRQETQYF. Here the CDR3 DNA reads TGTGCCAGCAGCTTGACAGGGCGCCAAGAGACCCAGTACTTC.

This clone was counted between two and nine times. V and J are TRBV4-1 and TRBJ1-3; D not resolved. Trimming took 5 bases from V and 0 from J, leaving 11 bases between them. This CDR3 is 15 amino acids long. In germline, CDR1 is MGHRA, CDR2 YSYEKL. The CDR3 DNA is TGCGCCAGCAGCTTGCGATTCGGCTCTGGAAACACCATATATTTT. This encodes CASSLRFGSGNTIYF.

This clone was detected only a few times. Other nucleotide sequences in the sample specify the same CDR3. This chain links TRBV19 with TRBJ1-1; maybe TRBD1 (5 bases). The germline CDR1 and CDR2 sequences are LNHDA and SQIVND (reference sequence). The CDR3 is 14 amino acids. V was pared by 1 base and J by 1 base, with 7 bases between. For the CDR3, the DNA is TGTGCCAGTAGTATAGGGAGGGGGAACACTGAAGCTTTCTTT. The encoded protein is CASSIGRGNTEAFF. The whole variable domain, filled in from reference TRBV19 and TRBJ1-1, reads DGGITQSPKYLFRKEGQNVTLSCEQNLNHDAMYWYRQDPGQGLRLIYYSQIVNDFQKGDIAEGYSVSREKKESFPLTVTSAQKNPTAFYLCASSIGRGNTEAFFGQGTRLTVV.

CDR3 bases: TGTGCCAGCGTTTTCGGGGAAAAACTGTTTTTT. Amino acid sequence: CASVFGEKLFF. The chain links TRBV27 to TRBJ1-4; D uncertain. V was cut by 8 bases and J by 8 bases, with 9 bases left in between. Germline V gene sequence: CDR1 MNHEY, CDR2 SMNVEV (reference sequence). This CDR3 region has 11 residues.